This TCR beta chain comes out of a study of T cell changes during pregnancy in multiple sclerosis. Per the germline V gene, CDR1 is MNHNY and CDR2 is SVGAGI (reference sequence). The CDR3 length is 15 residues. The V segment lost 0 bases and the J segment 6 bases; nucleotides outside the gene matches: 5. Here immunoSEQ multiplex PCR was the method, and the copy in TCRdb shows in-frame clones only, minus some. Of tens of thousands of clones detected, around 91% appear once; the ten largest clones hold about 2.2%. The clonotype comes from a female donor in good health, enrolled as a control in a pregnancy study. The sequencing used peripheral blood, collected in the third trimester of pregnancy. This rearrangement joins TRBV6-6 to TRBJ1-2; 9 nucleotides line up with TRBD1. The CDR3, as DNA: TGTGCCAGCAGTTACTCGAAGACAGGGGGAGATGGCTACACCTTC. It translates to CASSYSKTGGDGYTF.